This T cell receptor beta chain emerged from a study of T cell clones after liver transplantation. Produced via immunoSEQ multiplex PCR; TCRdb's table is partial and in-frame only. This table has some 60,000 clones, less than 85% appearing once. CDR3 length: 16 residues. Germline CDR1 MDHEN, CDR2 SYDVKM. V was trimmed by 5 bases and J by 2 bases, leaving 17 bases between them. This sequence joins TRBV28 and TRBJ2-3; weak D call: TRBD2 (6 bases). The receptor's source is a human patient who received a liver transplant. A subset of T cells may come from the graft donor. Sequences were derived from CD4+ T cells from blood, sampled at the approximately 16-month timepoint. CDR3 sequence (DNA): TGTGCCAGCAGTCCCCCCCTAGCGACGAACACAGATACGCAGTATTTT. Residues: CASSPPLATNTDTQYF.